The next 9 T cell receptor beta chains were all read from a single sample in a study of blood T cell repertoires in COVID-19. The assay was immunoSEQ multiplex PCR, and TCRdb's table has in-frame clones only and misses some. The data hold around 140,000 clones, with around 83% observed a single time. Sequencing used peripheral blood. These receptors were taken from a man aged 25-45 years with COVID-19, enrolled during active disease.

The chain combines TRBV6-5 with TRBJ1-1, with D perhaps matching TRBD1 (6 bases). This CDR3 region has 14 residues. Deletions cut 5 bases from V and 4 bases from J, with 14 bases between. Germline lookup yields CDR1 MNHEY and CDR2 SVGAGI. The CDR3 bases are TGTGCCAGCAGTATCGCAGGGGCGAGCACTGAAGCTTTCTTT. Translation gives CASSIAGASTEAFF.

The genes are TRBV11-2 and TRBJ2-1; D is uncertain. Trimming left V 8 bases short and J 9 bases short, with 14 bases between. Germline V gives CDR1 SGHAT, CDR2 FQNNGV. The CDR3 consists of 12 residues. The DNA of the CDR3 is TGTGCCAGCGGGCGCAATATTGGTGAGCAGTTCTTC. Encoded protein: CASGRNIGEQFF.

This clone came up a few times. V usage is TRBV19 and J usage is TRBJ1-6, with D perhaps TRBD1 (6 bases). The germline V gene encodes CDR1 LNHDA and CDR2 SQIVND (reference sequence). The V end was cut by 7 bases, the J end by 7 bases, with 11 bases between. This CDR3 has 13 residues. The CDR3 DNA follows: TGTGCCAGTAACACAGGGATCAATTCACCCCTCCACTTT. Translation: CASNTGINSPLHF.

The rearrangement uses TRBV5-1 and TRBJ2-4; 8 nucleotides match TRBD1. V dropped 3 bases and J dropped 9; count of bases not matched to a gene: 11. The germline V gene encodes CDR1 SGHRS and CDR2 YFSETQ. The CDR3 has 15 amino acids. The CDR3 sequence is CASSSGQGGFGIQYF. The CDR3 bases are TGCGCCAGCAGCTCTGGACAGGGCGGGTTTGGCATTCAGTACTTC.

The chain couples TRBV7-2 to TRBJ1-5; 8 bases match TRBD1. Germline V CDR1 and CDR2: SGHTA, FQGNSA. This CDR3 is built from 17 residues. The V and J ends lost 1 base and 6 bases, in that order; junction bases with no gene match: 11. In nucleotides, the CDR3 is TGTGCCAGCAGCTTAGGGGCAGGGGGCGCGAAGGGTCAGCCCCAGCATTTT. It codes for CASSLGAGGAKGQPQHF. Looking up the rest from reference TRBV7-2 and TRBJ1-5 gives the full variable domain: GAGVSQSPSNKVTEKGKDVELRCDPISGHTALYWYRQSLGQGLEFLIYFQGNSAPDKSGLPSDRFSAERTGGSVSTLTIQRTQQEDSAVYLCASSLGAGGAKGQPQHFGDGTRLSIL.

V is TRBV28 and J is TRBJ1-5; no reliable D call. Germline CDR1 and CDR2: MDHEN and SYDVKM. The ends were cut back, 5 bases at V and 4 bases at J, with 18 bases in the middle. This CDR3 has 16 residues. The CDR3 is CASSPPWRRENQPQHF. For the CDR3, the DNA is TGTGCCAGCAGTCCCCCATGGCGGAGGGAGAATCAGCCCCAGCATTTT. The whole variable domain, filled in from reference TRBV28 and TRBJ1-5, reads DVKVTQSSRYLVKRTGEKVFLECVQDMDHENMFWYRQDPGLGLRLIYFSYDVKMKEKGDIPEGYSVSREKKERFSLILESASTNQTSMYLCASSPPWRRENQPQHFGDGTRLSIL.

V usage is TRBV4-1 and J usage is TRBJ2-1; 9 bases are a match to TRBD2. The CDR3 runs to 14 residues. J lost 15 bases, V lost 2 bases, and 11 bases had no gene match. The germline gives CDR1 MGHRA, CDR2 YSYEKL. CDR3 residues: CASSQSPIAGVPFF. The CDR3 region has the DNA TGCGCCAGCAGCCAAAGCCCCATAGCGGGAGTGCCGTTCTTC.

The CDR3 coding sequence is TGTGCCAGCAGTGAGGACTCCATCACAGATACGCAGTATTTT. This encodes CASSEDSITDTQYF. V usage is TRBV28 and J usage is TRBJ2-3; perhaps TRBD2 as D (5 bases). CDR3 length: 14 residues. V gave up 5 bases and J gave up 2 bases, with 11 bases separating them. The germline V gene encodes CDR1 MDHEN and CDR2 SYDVKM.

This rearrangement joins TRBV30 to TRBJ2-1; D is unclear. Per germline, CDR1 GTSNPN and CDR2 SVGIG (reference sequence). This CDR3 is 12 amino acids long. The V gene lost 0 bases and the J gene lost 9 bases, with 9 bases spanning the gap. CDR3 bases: TGTGCCTGGAGTGTGTTGTCGGGTGAGCAGTTCTTC. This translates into CAWSVLSGEQFF.